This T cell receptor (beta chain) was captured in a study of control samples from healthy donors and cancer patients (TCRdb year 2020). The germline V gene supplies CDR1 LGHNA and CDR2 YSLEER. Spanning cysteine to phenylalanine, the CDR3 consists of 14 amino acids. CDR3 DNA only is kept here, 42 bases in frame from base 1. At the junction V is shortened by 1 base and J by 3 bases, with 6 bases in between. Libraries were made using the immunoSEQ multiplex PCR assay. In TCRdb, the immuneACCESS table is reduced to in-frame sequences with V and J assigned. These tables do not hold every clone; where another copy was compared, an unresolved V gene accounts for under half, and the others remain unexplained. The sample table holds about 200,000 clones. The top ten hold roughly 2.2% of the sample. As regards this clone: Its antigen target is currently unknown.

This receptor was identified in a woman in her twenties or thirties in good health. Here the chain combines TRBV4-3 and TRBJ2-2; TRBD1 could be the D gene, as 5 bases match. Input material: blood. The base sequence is TGCGCCAGCAGCCAAGGGACACACACCGGGGAGCTGTTTTTT. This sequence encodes CASSQGTHTGELFF.